The clone carrying this TCR beta chain was observed at least ten times. Its antigen is as yet unknown. This sample was taken from a study of early T cells in non-severe SARS-CoV-2 infection. About the study: Sequencing was performed on bulk RNA from unsorted whole blood, leaving chains unpaired. Study-level points and caveats: VDJdb-based matching was biased toward anti-spike CD8 responses and missed private and CD4 specificities.

The CDR3 covers 11 residues. Trimming removed 4 bases at V and 9 bases at J, with 8 bases between. Germline-derived CDR1 and CDR2 are SGHDT and YYEEEE. cDNA molecules, individually, were tagged with unique molecular identifiers. One entry per CDR3 protein results from TCRdb running MiXCR on the 5' RACE reads. The table lists some 39,000 distinct CDR3 sequences, about 4% of them singletons, with about 3.1% in the top ten. The rearrangement uses TRBV5-6 and TRBJ2-1; no definite D call. The sequencing input was whole blood. The sequence came from an adult who was a healthcare worker with PCR-confirmed SARS-CoV-2 infection or an uninfected control (not recorded which). The CDR3 bases are TGTGCCAGCAGCGCTTTGATTGAGCAGTTCTTC. It specifies CASSALIEQFF.